Listed here is a single T cell receptor beta chain. Each CDR3 protein gets one entry after TCRdb re-called the 5' RACE reads with MiXCR. This sample carries 500,000 to 550,000 distinct CDR3 sequences, roughly a fifth of them seen once, and the ten largest clones take around 0.9%. Germline V gene sequence: CDR1 SEHNR, CDR2 FQNEAQ (reference sequence). The CDR3 totals 15 residues. Trimming took off 4 bases at V and 5 bases at J, with 17 bases between the two ends. These data come from a study of identical twins. These data were also reused for a study on T cells expressing NK-cell markers.

Sequenced input: CD4+ T cells sorted from blood. The chain recombines TRBV7-9 with TRBJ2-5, with D unclear. This sequence originates from a woman younger than 30 in good health. CDR3 bases: TGTGCCAGCAGCTCCGGGCAGAACTCTCGGGAGACCCAGTACTTC. Translating it yields CASSSGQNSRETQYF.